This TCR beta chain was recovered during a study of cytomegalovirus exposure and HLA in healthy donors. Overall study: Clustering assigned about four fifths of the approximately 400 genotyped donors to the Caucasian-associated ancestry cluster.

Per germline, CDR1 SEHNR and CDR2 FQNEAQ (reference sequence). The CDR3 is made up of 13 amino acids. Study-wide findings and caveats: Overall, about 160 TCR beta chains were annotated as cytomegalovirus-associated. Most TCR beta V segments were productive about 90% or about 30% of the time in an earlier analysis.

PCR involved 60 Vbeta and 13 Jbeta primers. Original methodology: Per a later analysis, the number of unique TCR beta chains was around 80 million, of which around 10 million were shared. Sequenced by immunoSEQ multiplex PCR; TCRdb stores in-frame clones only, minus some. Clone size and the V and J calls come from that table; the DNA yielded D and trimming. The sample holds 90,000 to 120,000 clones; 79% are singletons and the top ten take approximately 3%. Notes on this clone: What it binds is not known.

Specimen: PBMCs. The chain couples TRBV7-9 to TRBJ2-5; D may be TRBD1 (6 bases). The J call could be wrong; TRBJ2-7 is a better fit for the DNA end. The TCR originated in a middle-aged woman in good health and CMV-seronegative. CDR3 sequence reads: CASSLTGRDEQYF. CDR3 bases: TGTGCCAGCAGCTTGACAGGTCGGGACGAGCAGTACTTC.